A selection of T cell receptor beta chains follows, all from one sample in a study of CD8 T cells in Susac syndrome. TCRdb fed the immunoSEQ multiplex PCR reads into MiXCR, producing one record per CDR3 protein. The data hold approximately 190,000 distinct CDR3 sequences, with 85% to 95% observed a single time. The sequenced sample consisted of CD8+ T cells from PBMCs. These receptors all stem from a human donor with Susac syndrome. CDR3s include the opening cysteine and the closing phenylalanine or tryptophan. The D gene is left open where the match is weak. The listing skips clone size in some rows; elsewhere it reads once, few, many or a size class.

TGTGCCAGCCAAAGAGCCCCCCAAGAGACCCAGTACTTC | CASQRAPQETQYF | . | TRBJ2-5 | TRBV14 | .
TGTGCCAGCAGCCAAGATAGAGGGGCGGAGGAGGAAAAACTGTTTTTT | CASSQDRGAEEEKLFF | . | TRBJ1-4 | TRBV3-1 | .
TGTGCCAGCAGTTTCTCAGCGGCGGGGCAAGAGACCCAGTACTTC | CASSFSAAGQETQYF | . | TRBJ2-5 | TRBV27 | .
TGTGCCAGCAGCTCCAGGAGGCGTAGCACCGGGGAGCTGTTTTTT | CASSSRRRSTGELFF | . | TRBJ2-2 | TRBV12-3/TRBV12-4 | .
TGTGCCAGCAGTGCGGGACAAAATAGCAATCAGCCCCAGCATTTT | CASSAGQNSNQPQHF | . | TRBJ1-5 | TRBV2 | .
TGTGCCAGCAACCTATTAGCGGGAGCCGATGAGCAGTTCTTC | CASNLLAGADEQFF | . | TRBJ2-1 | TRBV12-3/TRBV12-4 | TRBD2
TGCAGTGCTAGAGATGGGACCAGCGGAGAGCAGTTCTTC | CSARDGTSGEQFF | . | TRBJ2-1 | TRBV20-1 | .
TGTGCCACCAGTGAAAGTAATAATGAGCAGTTCTTC | CATSESNNEQFF | . | TRBJ2-1 | TRBV24-1 | .
TGTGCCAGCAGTCGGGAGGGGGCGCGATATGGCTACACCTTC | CASSREGARYGYTF | . | TRBJ1-2 | TRBV2 | TRBD1
TGTGCCAGCAGTTTTTCCATCTACGAGCAGTACTTC | CASSFSIYEQYF | . | TRBJ2-7 | TRBV28 | .
TGTGCCAGCAGTTTATTAGGGACAGGGAACAATGAGCAGTTCTTC | CASSLLGTGNNEQFF | . | TRBJ2-1 | TRBV27 | TRBD1
TGCAGTGCTAGAGATCTGAAGCGGGGAGACACAGATACGCAGTATTTT | CSARDLKRGDTDTQYF | . | TRBJ2-3 | TRBV20-1 | TRBD2
TGCGCCAGCAGCTCACGAACCGGGACCTCTCCGCGCTACACCTTC | CASSSRTGTSPRYTF | . | TRBJ1-2 | TRBV5-1 | .
TGTGCCACCAGCAGAGTAGGCAGGGGGCTTGAAGATACGCAGTATTTT | CATSRVGRGLEDTQYF | . | TRBJ2-3 | TRBV15 | TRBD1
TGTGCCAGCAGCCTACCCCGAGAAGCTTTCTTT | CASSLPREAFF | . | TRBJ1-1 | TRBV11-2 | .
TGCAGTGCCCCGGACAGGGGGCACGAAGAGACCCAGTACTTC | CSAPDRGHEETQYF | . | TRBJ2-5 | TRBV20-1 | TRBD1
TGTGCCAGCAGCCGCGGGGAGGAGACCCAGTACTTC | CASSRGEETQYF | . | TRBJ2-5 | TRBV7-2 | .
TGTGCCAGCAGTCCCAGTACGGGGGCTTCCGGGGAGCTGTTTTTT | CASSPSTGASGELFF | . | TRBJ2-2 | TRBV12-3/TRBV12-4 | .
TGTGCCAGCACCAAGCCAGAGGGGACCATCTACGAGCAGTACTTC | CASTKPEGTIYEQYF | . | TRBJ2-7 | TRBV5-6 | .
TGCGCCAGCAGCTCCACTAGCGGGAGGCCCCTCCTCGAGCAGTACTTC | CASSSTSGRPLLEQYF | . | TRBJ2-7 | TRBV5-1 | TRBD2
TGTGCCAGCAGCTTGGGGCTAGCGAACAATGAGCAGTTCTTC | CASSLGLANNEQFF | . | TRBJ2-1 | TRBV5-4 | .
TGTGCCAGCAGATCTAGCGGGAGAGGGTCCGAGCAGTACTTC | CASRSSGRGSEQYF | . | TRBJ2-7 | TRBV28 | TRBD2
TGTGCCAGTAGTACCCGCGGGGGGCGTTTGACTGAAGCTTTCTTT | CASSTRGGRLTEAFF | . | TRBJ1-1 | TRBV19 | .
TGTGCCAGCAGCGCTCAGGGTTATGGCTACACCTTC | CASSAQGYGYTF | . | TRBJ1-2 | TRBV9 | .
TGTGCCAGCAGCCGAGAAGCGGGGGGGAATTCACCCCTCCACTTT | CASSREAGGNSPLHF | . | TRBJ1-6 | TRBV11-2 | .
TGTGCCAGCAGAGGGTTTTCGGGACAGCCCCAGCATTTT | CASRGFSGQPQHF | . | TRBJ1-5 | TRBV27 | .
TGTGCCAGCAGCTCCCTAGCGGGAGTAGGAGATACGCAGTATTTT | CASSSLAGVGDTQYF | . | TRBJ2-3 | TRBV7-9 | TRBD2
TGCGCCAGCAGCTTTAGCGGGAGCGAAGACGAGCAGTACTTC | CASSFSGSEDEQYF | once | TRBJ2-7 | TRBV5-1 | TRBD2
TGTGCCACCAGCAGAGATTTGGGGCGGAACACTGAAGCTTTCTTT | CATSRDLGRNTEAFF | . | TRBJ1-1 | TRBV15 | .
TGCAGTGCTAGTTCGCCCGGGGGAGTGTACACTGAAGCTTTCTTT | CSASSPGGVYTEAFF | . | TRBJ1-1 | TRBV20-1 | .
TGTGCCAGCAGACCCGACAGCTCCTATAATTCACCCCTCCACTTT | CASRPDSSYNSPLHF | once | TRBJ1-6 | TRBV7-3 | .
TGTGCCAGCAGCTTAGGACAGTATTCAAATGAGCAGTTCTTC | CASSLGQYSNEQFF | . | TRBJ2-1 | TRBV13 | .
TGTGCCAGCAGCCAAGATCTTATGCGGGAGACATACAATGAGCAGTTCTTC | CASSQDLMRETYNEQFF | . | TRBJ2-1 | TRBV3-1 | TRBD2
TGCAGTGCCCCAACCGGGTCTCCCCCCCACTACGAGCAGTACTTC | CSAPTGSPPHYEQYF | once | TRBJ2-7 | TRBV20-1 | .
TGTGCCAGCAGTTCAACGCGGGGGCTTTACAATGAGCAGTTCTTC | CASSSTRGLYNEQFF | . | TRBJ2-1 | TRBV6-2/TRBV6-3 | .
TGTGCCACCAGCAGGTCGGGGAGCACAGATACGCAGTATTTT | CATSRSGSTDTQYF | . | TRBJ2-3 | TRBV15 | .
TGTGCCAGCAGTCCGAGACAGTACTTAGAGACCCAGTACTTC | CASSPRQYLETQYF | once | TRBJ2-5 | TRBV12-3/TRBV12-4 | .
TGCAGCGTAGTGGCCTGGGGCACTGAAGCTTTCTTT | CSVVAWGTEAFF | . | TRBJ1-1 | TRBV29-1 | .
TGTGCCAGCAGCCCAGACGGGACCGCGCCTAATCAGCCCCAGCATTTT | CASSPDGTAPNQPQHF | . | TRBJ1-5 | TRBV7-9 | .
TGTGCCAGCAGCTTGAGCCCCGTGAACAATGAGCAGTTCTTC | CASSLSPVNNEQFF | . | TRBJ2-1 | TRBV5-8 | .
TGTGCCAGCAGCTTAGGGGACAGGTCCGAAGATACGCAGTATTTT | CASSLGDRSEDTQYF | . | TRBJ2-3 | TRBV11-1 | TRBD1
TGTGCCAGCAGCCAAGATTGGGGCCGCTCGAATGAGCAGTTCTTC | CASSQDWGRSNEQFF | . | TRBJ2-1 | TRBV3-1 | .
TGCAGTGCTAGCCCCGGACTAGCGGGGGCTCAACCGCGGGGAGATACGCAGTATTTT | CSASPGLAGAQPRGDTQYF | once | TRBJ2-3 | TRBV20-1 | TRBD2
TGCAGTGCTAGAGATCAGTACGAGCAGTACTTC | CSARDQYEQYF | . | TRBJ2-7 | TRBV20-1 | .
TGCAGCGTTGAATTGGGGGATAGCAATCAGCCCCAGCATTTT | CSVELGDSNQPQHF | . | TRBJ1-5 | TRBV29-1 | .
TGTGCCAGCAGCTTAGTAGTAGACAGGGCCCAAGAGACCCAGTACTTC | CASSLVVDRAQETQYF | . | TRBJ2-5 | TRBV7-8 | TRBD1
TGTGCCAGCAGCCCCGAGGGGGGGCCCAGCACAGATACGCAGTATTTT | CASSPEGGPSTDTQYF | . | TRBJ2-3 | TRBV7-3 | .
TGTGCCAGCAGTCGACAGGGTCAACAGCCCCAGCATTTT | CASSRQGQQPQHF | . | TRBJ1-5 | TRBV12-3/TRBV12-4 | TRBD1
TGTGCCAGCAGCTCCCGGGACATGTCCTACGAGCAGTACTTC | CASSSRDMSYEQYF | once | TRBJ2-7 | TRBV11-2 | .